Listed below are T cell receptor beta chains from one sample, sequenced in a study of blood T cell repertoires in COVID-19. Sequencing used immunoSEQ multiplex PCR; TCRdb keeps in-frame clones, though not all of them. The sample carries approximately 91,000 clones, approximately 77% recorded once. Material for sequencing was peripheral blood. The source is a woman of 80 years or more with acute or convalescent COVID-19. The CDR3 runs from the conserved cysteine through the conserved F or W. Fields, in order: CDR3 protein, CDR3 DNA, J gene, D gene, clone size, V gene. The D gene is left open where the match is weak. Clone size is shown for a subset of rows, as once, few, many or a class of expanded clone.

CDR3aa: CASSYLGQGYGYTF
CDR3nt: TGTGCCAGCAGTTACCTAGGCCAGGGCTATGGCTACACCTTC
j_gene: TRBJ1-2
d_gene: -
abundance: -
v_gene: TRBV6-5

CDR3aa: CASSTGPGGTQYF
CDR3nt: TGTGCCAGCAGCACCGGTCCCGGGGGGACGCAGTATTTT
j_gene: TRBJ2-3
d_gene: TRBD2
abundance: -
v_gene: TRBV9

CDR3aa: CASSPSTGVEKLFF
CDR3nt: TGTGCCAGTAGTCCCTCGACGGGGGTTGAAAAACTGTTTTTT
j_gene: TRBJ1-4
d_gene: -
abundance: once
v_gene: TRBV19

CDR3aa: CASSQDLQDYGYTF
CDR3nt: TGTGCCAGCAGCCAAGATCTACAGGACTATGGCTACACCTTC
j_gene: TRBJ1-2
d_gene: -
abundance: -
v_gene: TRBV4-2

CDR3aa: CASSLSGTNNSPLHF
CDR3nt: TGTGCCAGCAGCTTAAGTGGCACAAATAATTCACCCCTCCACTTT
j_gene: TRBJ1-6
d_gene: -
abundance: -
v_gene: TRBV7-3

CDR3aa: CASSPGLAGEREQFF
CDR3nt: TGTGCCAGCAGCCCGGGGCTAGCGGGAGAGCGGGAGCAGTTCTTC
j_gene: TRBJ2-1
d_gene: TRBD2
abundance: -
v_gene: TRBV7-2

CDR3aa: CASSFTDRPYSNQPQHF
CDR3nt: TGTGCCAGCAGCTTTACGGACAGACCTTATAGCAATCAGCCCCAGCATTTT
j_gene: TRBJ1-5
d_gene: -
abundance: -
v_gene: TRBV5-5

CDR3aa: CATSDPLAGGGLNTGELFF
CDR3nt: TGTGCCACCAGTGACCCTCTAGCGGGAGGAGGTTTGAACACCGGGGAGCTGTTTTTT
j_gene: TRBJ2-2
d_gene: TRBD2
abundance: -
v_gene: TRBV24-1

CDR3aa: CASSLGEGGCETQYF
CDR3nt: TGTGCCAGCAGCTTAGGGGAGGGGGGGTGCGAGACCCAGTACTTC
j_gene: TRBJ2-5
d_gene: -
abundance: -
v_gene: TRBV7-8

CDR3aa: CASSGQGVEYEQYF
CDR3nt: TGTGCCAGTTCGGGACAGGGGGTAGAGTACGAGCAGTACTTC
j_gene: TRBJ2-7
d_gene: TRBD1
abundance: once
v_gene: TRBV19

CDR3aa: CASSLPGTLSYEQYF
CDR3nt: TGTGCCAGCAGCTTGCCCGGGACTCTTTCCTACGAGCAGTACTTC
j_gene: TRBJ2-7
d_gene: -
abundance: -
v_gene: TRBV7-9

CDR3aa: CASTENRGQGYGYTF
CDR3nt: TGTGCCAGCACCGAAAACAGGGGACAGGGCTATGGCTACACCTTC
j_gene: TRBJ1-2
d_gene: TRBD1
abundance: once
v_gene: TRBV7-8

CDR3aa: CASSFQTKAFF
CDR3nt: TGTGCCAGCAGTTTTCAGACAAAAGCTTTCTTT
j_gene: TRBJ1-1
d_gene: -
abundance: once
v_gene: TRBV12-3/TRBV12-4

CDR3aa: CASSLGGGDQPQHF
CDR3nt: TGTGCCAGCAGCCTTGGGGGGGGCGATCAGCCCCAGCATTTT
j_gene: TRBJ1-5
d_gene: -
abundance: -
v_gene: TRBV5-8

CDR3aa: CASSFRQNGGRTEAFF
CDR3nt: TGTGCCAGCAGCTTTCGACAGAACGGGGGAAGGACTGAAGCTTTCTTT
j_gene: TRBJ1-1
d_gene: -
abundance: -
v_gene: TRBV3-1/TRBV3-2

CDR3aa: CSVEVQGAYTEAFF
CDR3nt: TGCAGCGTTGAAGTCCAGGGGGCGTACACTGAAGCTTTCTTT
j_gene: TRBJ1-1
d_gene: TRBD1
abundance: -
v_gene: TRBV29-1

CDR3aa: CASSLTENYGYTF
CDR3nt: TGTGCCAGCAGTTTGACAGAAAACTATGGCTACACCTTC
j_gene: TRBJ1-2
d_gene: -
abundance: -
v_gene: TRBV28

CDR3aa: CASSQAVRSYGYTF
CDR3nt: TGCGCCAGCAGCCAAGCTGTCAGGTCCTATGGCTACACCTTC
j_gene: TRBJ1-2
d_gene: -
abundance: -
v_gene: TRBV4-1

CDR3aa: CSVENRQQDGYTF
CDR3nt: TGCAGCGTTGAAAATAGACAGCAGGATGGCTACACCTTC
j_gene: TRBJ1-2
d_gene: -
abundance: -
v_gene: TRBV29-1

CDR3aa: CASSPSQGGNQPQHF
CDR3nt: TGTGCCAGCAGTCCAAGCCAGGGTGGCAATCAGCCCCAGCATTTT
j_gene: TRBJ1-5
d_gene: -
abundance: -
v_gene: TRBV28

CDR3aa: CASSLERRTGDVF
CDR3nt: TGTGCCAGCAGTTTAGAGCGGAGGACAGGAGACGTCTTC
j_gene: TRBJ2-1
d_gene: TRBD1
abundance: -
v_gene: TRBV12-3/TRBV12-4

CDR3aa: CASSQVGTGGWTDTQYF
CDR3nt: TGTGCCAGCAGCCAGGTAGGAACCGGGGGATGGACAGATACGCAGTATTTT
j_gene: TRBJ2-3
d_gene: -
abundance: -
v_gene: TRBV4-2

CDR3aa: CASSQGVRGFLSEQFF
CDR3nt: TGCGCCAGCAGCCAGGGGGTACGGGGGTTCCTCAGCGAGCAGTTCTTC
j_gene: TRBJ2-1
d_gene: -
abundance: -
v_gene: TRBV4-1

CDR3aa: CATQEGTGGGQPQHF
CDR3nt: TGTGCCACCCAGGAGGGGACAGGCGGCGGTCAGCCCCAGCATTTT
j_gene: TRBJ1-5
d_gene: TRBD1
abundance: -
v_gene: TRBV2